One and the same sample provided the 9 T cell receptor beta chains below, sequenced in a study of a mutant IDH1 vaccine in newly diagnosed glioma. Their recognized antigens are unknown. TCRdb's table, derived via immunoSEQ multiplex PCR, lists solely in-frame clones and lacks some. The sample lists about 30,000 clones; roughly 78% were seen once. Specified time point: week 11, during vaccination. Vaccination comprised doses that each held 300 ug of mutant IDH1 20-mer peptide, plus topical imiquimod. The material was PBMCs, obtained from a glioma patient whose treatment included an IDH1 peptide vaccine. The source is a man aged 30-40 years with glioma.

The chain couples TRBV29-1 to TRBJ1-2; D gene uncertain. The V and J ends lost 6 bases and 6 bases respectively, with 14 bases between them. The CDR3 is 12 amino acids. CDR1 and CDR2 (germline): SQVTM, ANQGSEA. CDR3 in DNA: TGCAGCGTACAAACCCCTCGTGATGGCTACACCTTC. Translating it yields CSVQTPRDGYTF.

This chain connects TRBV5-1 to TRBJ2-7, with 9 bases identical to TRBD2. V shed 4 bases, J shed 2 bases, and the junction held 10 bases outside the gene matches. Per the germline V gene, CDR1 is SGHRS and CDR2 is YFSETQ. The CDR3 contains 16 residues. The CDR3 sequence is CASSRISGGATYEQYF. In nucleotides, the CDR3 is TGCGCCAGCAGCCGGATTAGCGGGGGTGCAACCTACGAGCAGTACTTC.

The CDR3 loop reads CSVLRRDLTDTQYF. Here the CDR3 DNA reads TGCAGCGTCCTTCGCCGGGACTTGACAGATACGCAGTATTTT. The chain couples TRBV29-1 to TRBJ2-3, with D possibly TRBD2 on 6 matching bases. V was cut by 6 bases and J by 3 bases, with 16 bases left in between. Germline V CDR1 and CDR2: SQVTM, ANQGSEA. The CDR3 covers 14 residues.

The chain has TRBV30 and TRBJ2-1; no clear D. This CDR3 comprises 15 residues. The germline CDR1 and CDR2 sequences are GTSNPN and SVGIG (reference sequence). Trimming took off 0 bases at V and 0 bases at J, with 9 bases between the two ends. The CDR3 region is CAWSVWSASYNEQFF. CDR3 in DNA: TGTGCCTGGAGTGTATGGTCGGCCTCCTACAATGAGCAGTTCTTC. Supplemented by reference TRBV30 and TRBJ2-1, the full variable domain reads SQTIHQWPATLVQPVGSPLSLECTVEGTSNPNLYWYRQAAGRGLQLLFYSVGIGQISSEVPQNLSASRPQDRQFILSSKKLLLSDSGFYLCAWSVWSASYNEQFFGPGTRLTVL.

J is TRBJ1-5 and V is TRBV6-5; D is ambiguous. V gave up 6 bases and J gave up 4 bases, with 10 bases separating them. CDR3 length equals 13 residues. Per germline, CDR1 MNHEY and CDR2 SVGAGI. DNA for the CDR3: TGTGCCAGCAGGCCCGGACTTAATCAGCCCCAGCATTTT. Its translation is CASRPGLNQPQHF.

The rearrangement links TRBV30 to TRBJ1-4; the D gene is possibly TRBD1 (5 bases). CDR1 is GTSNPN and CDR2 is SVGIG in the germline V gene (reference sequence). The length of the CDR3 is 19 residues. V dropped 3 bases and J dropped 0 bases, with 23 bases sitting between them. CDR3 coding DNA: TGTGCCTGGAGACAGAACGCGGTTGAGGGGAAAGCAACTAATGAAAAACTGTTTTTT. This gives the protein CAWRQNAVEGKATNEKLFF.

The sample holds one count of this clone. The CDR3 protein is CASSSPATGELFF. The CDR3, as DNA: TGTGCCAGCAGCTCTCCGGCGACCGGGGAGCTGTTTTTT. V and J are TRBV7-2 and TRBJ2-2; no definite D call. From germline, CDR1 is SGHTA and CDR2 FQGNSA. The CDR3 covers 13 residues. V dropped 4 bases and J dropped 5 bases, with 8 bases sitting between them.

This chain's CDR3 is CASSVGGRRNTEAFF. The CDR3 DNA is TGTGCCAGCAGCGTAGGTGGCAGGCGGAACACTGAAGCTTTCTTT. The chain is built from TRBV9 and TRBJ1-1; no firm D call. The V end was cut by 0 bases, the J end by 1 base, with 10 bases between. Germline V CDR1 and CDR2: SGDLS, YYNGEE. The CDR3 sequence is 15 residues long. The full variable domain, in which reference TRBV9 and TRBJ1-1 provide the parts outside the CDR3, is DSGVTQTPKHLITATGQRVTLRCSPRSGDLSVYWYQQSLDQGLQFLIQYYNGEERAKGNILERFSAQQFPDLHSELNLSSLELGDSALYFCASSVGGRRNTEAFFGQGTRLTVV.

The chain uses TRBV19 and TRBJ2-5; 8 bases are shared with TRBD2. Germline CDR1 reads LNHDA; CDR2 reads SQIVND (reference sequence). The length of the CDR3 is 14 residues. V gave up 6 bases and J gave up 5 bases; unmatched junction bases: 8. The CDR3 DNA follows: TGTGCCAGTAGCCCCCGGACTAGCTTGGAGACCCAGTACTTC. This encodes CASSPRTSLETQYF.